A single sample gave rise to the 3 T cell receptor beta chains below, sequenced in a study of T cells in Graves' hyperthyroidism and ophthalmopathy. Amplification targeted TCR beta CDR3 regions from RNA transcripts. First-round RT-PCR of the TCR CDR3 relied on the HTBI primer set. TCRdb redid the calling of the multiplex PCR reads with MiXCR, one entry per CDR3 protein. Altogether some 490,000 distinct CDR3 sequences are present, less than 25% being singletons, with the ten largest covering around 50%. The sample was blood. The origin of the receptors is a woman in her 70s with Graves' ophthalmopathy.

This clonotype has at least ten counts. This chain uses TRBV28 with TRBJ2-1; maybe TRBD1 (6 bases). CDR3 length equals 14 residues. V was shortened by 8 bases and J by 4 bases, with 15 bases between the two germline ends. The germline CDR1 and CDR2 sequences are MDHEN and SYDVKM. The CDR3 loop reads CASDVTGGYNEQFF. The CDR3 DNA reads TGTGCCAGCGACGTGACAGGCGGTTACAATGAGCAGTTCTTC.

This clonotype was detected only a few times. The chain employs TRBV10-3 and TRBJ1-1, with a weak D call TRBD1 (5 bases). Germline CDR1 is ENHRY and CDR2 is SYGVKD. This CDR3 has 14 amino acids. The germline V and J ends were trimmed by 6 bases and 1 base, with 12 bases remaining between them. The CDR3 coding sequence is TGTGCCATCAGCCAGGGCTTCGGGAACACTGAAGCTTTCTTT. This codes for CAISQGFGNTEAFF.

The rearrangement uses TRBV10-3 and TRBJ1-2; a possible D gene is TRBD1 (6 bases). The V end was cut by 8 bases, the J end by 3 bases, with 7 bases between. Looked up from germline, CDR1 is ENHRY and CDR2 is SYGVKD. This CDR3 has 11 residues. CDR3 nucleotide sequence: TGTGCCATCCAGGGGTACTATGGCTACACCTTC. It encodes CAIQGYYGYTF.